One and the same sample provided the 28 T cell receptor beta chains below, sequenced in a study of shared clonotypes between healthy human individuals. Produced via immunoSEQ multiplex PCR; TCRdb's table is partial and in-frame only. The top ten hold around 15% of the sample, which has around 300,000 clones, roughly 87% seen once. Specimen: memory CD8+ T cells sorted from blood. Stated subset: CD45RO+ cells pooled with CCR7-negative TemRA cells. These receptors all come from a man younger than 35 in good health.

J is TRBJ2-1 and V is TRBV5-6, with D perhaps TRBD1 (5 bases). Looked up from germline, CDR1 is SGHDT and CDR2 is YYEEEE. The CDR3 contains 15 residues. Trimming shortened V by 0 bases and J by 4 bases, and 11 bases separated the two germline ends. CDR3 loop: CASSLVSAGYNEQFF. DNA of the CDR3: TGTGCCAGCAGCTTGGTTTCGGCAGGGTACAATGAGCAGTTCTTC.

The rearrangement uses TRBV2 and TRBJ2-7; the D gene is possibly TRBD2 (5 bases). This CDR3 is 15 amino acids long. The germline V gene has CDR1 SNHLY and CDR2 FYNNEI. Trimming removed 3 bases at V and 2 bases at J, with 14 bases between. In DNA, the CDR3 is TGTGCCAGCAGTGATTTGTTCCGGGAAACCTACGAGCAGTACTTC. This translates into CASSDLFRETYEQYF.

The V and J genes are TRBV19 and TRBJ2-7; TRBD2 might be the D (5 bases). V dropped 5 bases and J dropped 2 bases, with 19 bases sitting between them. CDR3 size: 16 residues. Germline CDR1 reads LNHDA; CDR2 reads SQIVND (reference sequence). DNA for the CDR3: TGTGCCAGTAGTTCACGCCTGGTTAGCGAGACCTACGAGCAGTACTTC. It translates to CASSSRLVSETYEQYF.

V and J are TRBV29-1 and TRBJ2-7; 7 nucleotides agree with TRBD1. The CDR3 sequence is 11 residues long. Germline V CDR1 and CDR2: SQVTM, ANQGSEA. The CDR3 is CINRGTYEQYF. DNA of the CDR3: TGCATCAACAGGGGAACCTACGAGCAGTACTTC.

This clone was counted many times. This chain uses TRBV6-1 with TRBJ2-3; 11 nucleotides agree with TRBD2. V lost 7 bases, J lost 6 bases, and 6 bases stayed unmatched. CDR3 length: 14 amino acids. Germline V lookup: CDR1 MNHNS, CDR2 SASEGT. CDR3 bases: TGTGCCAGCATACTAGCGGGGGCTGCGGATACGCAGTATTTT. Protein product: CASILAGAADTQYF.

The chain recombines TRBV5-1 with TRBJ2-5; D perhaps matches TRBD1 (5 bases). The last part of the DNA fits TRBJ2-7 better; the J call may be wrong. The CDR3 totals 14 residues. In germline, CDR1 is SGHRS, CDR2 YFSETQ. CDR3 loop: CASSLDTGINEQYF. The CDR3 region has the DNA TGCGCCAGCAGCTTGGATACAGGTATCAACGAGCAGTACTTC.

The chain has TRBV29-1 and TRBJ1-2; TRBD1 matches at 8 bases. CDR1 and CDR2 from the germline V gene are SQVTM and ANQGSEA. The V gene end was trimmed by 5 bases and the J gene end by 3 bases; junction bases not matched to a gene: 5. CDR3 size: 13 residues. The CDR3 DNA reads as TGCAGCGTTACAGGGGGATACGACTATGGCTACACCTTC. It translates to CSVTGGYDYGYTF.

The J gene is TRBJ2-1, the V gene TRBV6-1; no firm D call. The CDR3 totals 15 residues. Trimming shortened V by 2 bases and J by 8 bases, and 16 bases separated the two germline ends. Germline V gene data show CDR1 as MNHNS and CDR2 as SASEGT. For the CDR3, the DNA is TGTGCCAGCAGTGAATACCAGGCCCCACAATATGAGCAGTTCTTC. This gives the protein CASSEYQAPQYEQFF.

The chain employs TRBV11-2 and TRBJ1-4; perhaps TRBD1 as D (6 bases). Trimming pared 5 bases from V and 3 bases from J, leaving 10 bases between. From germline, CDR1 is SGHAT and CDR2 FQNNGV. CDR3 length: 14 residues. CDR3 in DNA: TGTGCCAGCAGCATCAGGGGCTCTAATGAAAAACTGTTTTTT. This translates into CASSIRGSNEKLFF.

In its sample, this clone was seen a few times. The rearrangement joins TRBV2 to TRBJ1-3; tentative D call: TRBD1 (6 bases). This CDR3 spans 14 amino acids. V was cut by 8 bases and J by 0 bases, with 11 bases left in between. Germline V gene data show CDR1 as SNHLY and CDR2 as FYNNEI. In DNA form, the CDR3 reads TGTGCCAGCCAAGGGGGAGACTCTGGAAACACCATATATTTT. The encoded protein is CASQGGDSGNTIYF.

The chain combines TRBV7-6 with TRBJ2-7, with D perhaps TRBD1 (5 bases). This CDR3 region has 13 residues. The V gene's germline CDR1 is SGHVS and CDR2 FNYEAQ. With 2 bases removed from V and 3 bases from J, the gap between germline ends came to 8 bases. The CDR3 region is CASSLQGGYEQYF. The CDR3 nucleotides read TGTGCCAGCAGCTTACAGGGCGGCTACGAGCAGTACTTC.

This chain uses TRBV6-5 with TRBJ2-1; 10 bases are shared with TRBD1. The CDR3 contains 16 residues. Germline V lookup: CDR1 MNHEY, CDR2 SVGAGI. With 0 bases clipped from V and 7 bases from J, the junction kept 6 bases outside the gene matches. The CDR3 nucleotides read TGTGCCAGCAGTTACTCGATAGTGGGACAGGGGAATGAGCAGTTCTTC. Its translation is CASSYSIVGQGNEQFF.

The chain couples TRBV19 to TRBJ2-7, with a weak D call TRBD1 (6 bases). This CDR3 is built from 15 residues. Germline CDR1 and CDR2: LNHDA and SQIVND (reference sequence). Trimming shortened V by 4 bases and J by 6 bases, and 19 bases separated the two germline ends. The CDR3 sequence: CASSTYRDTLSEQYF. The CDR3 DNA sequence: TGTGCCAGTAGTACCTACCGGGACACACTCTCCGAGCAGTACTTC.

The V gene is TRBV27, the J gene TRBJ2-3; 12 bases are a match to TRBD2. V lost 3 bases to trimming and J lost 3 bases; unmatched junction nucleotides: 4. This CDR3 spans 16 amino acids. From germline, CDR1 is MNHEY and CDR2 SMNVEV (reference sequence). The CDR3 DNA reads TGTGCCAGCAGTTTGGTGGGGACTAGCGGGACAGATACGCAGTATTTT. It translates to CASSLVGTSGTDTQYF.

The CDR3 nucleotides are TGTGCCAGCAGGGGAGCTCCTGGCACTGAAGCTTTCTTT. Amino acid sequence: CASRGAPGTEAFF. V and J are TRBV2 and TRBJ1-1; D ambiguous. This CDR3 spans 13 amino acids. Looked up from germline, CDR1 is SNHLY and CDR2 is FYNNEI. V was cut by 6 bases and J by 4 bases, with 12 bases left in between. Variable domain in full (rest from reference TRBV2 and TRBJ1-1): EPEVTQTPSHQVTQMGQEVILRCVPISNHLYFYWYRQILGQKVEFLVSFYNNEISEKSEIFDDQFSVERPDGSNFTLKIRSTKLEDSAMYFCASRGAPGTEAFFGQGTRLTVV.

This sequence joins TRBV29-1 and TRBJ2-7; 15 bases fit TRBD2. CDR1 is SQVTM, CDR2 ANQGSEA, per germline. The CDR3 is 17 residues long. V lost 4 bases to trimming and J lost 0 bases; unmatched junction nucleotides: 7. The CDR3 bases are TGCAGCGTTGCTCCGGGACTAGCGGGAGGTAGCTCCTACGAGCAGTACTTC. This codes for CSVAPGLAGGSSYEQYF.

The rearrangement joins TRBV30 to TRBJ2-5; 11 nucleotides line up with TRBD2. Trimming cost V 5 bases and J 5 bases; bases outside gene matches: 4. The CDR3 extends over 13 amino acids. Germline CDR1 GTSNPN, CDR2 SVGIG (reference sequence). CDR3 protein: CAWGLAGSETQYF. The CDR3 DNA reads TGTGCCTGGGGACTAGCGGGTTCGGAGACCCAGTACTTC.

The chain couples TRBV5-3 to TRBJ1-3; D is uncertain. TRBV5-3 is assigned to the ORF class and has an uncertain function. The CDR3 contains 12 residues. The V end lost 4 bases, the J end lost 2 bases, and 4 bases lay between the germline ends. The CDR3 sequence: CARSTPGNTIYF. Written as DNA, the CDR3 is TGTGCCAGAAGCACCCCTGGAAACACCATATATTTT.

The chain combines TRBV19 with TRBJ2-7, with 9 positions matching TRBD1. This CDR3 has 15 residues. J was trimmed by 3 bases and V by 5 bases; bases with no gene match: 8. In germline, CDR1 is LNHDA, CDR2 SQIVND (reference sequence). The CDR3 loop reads CASSVGQGCCYEQYF. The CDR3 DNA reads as TGTGCCAGTAGTGTGGGACAGGGATGTTGCTACGAGCAGTACTTC.

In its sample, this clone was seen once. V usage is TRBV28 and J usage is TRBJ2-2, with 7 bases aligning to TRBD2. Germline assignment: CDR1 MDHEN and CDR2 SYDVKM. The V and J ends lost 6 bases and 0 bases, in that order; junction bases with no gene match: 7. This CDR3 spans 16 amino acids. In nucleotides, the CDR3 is TGTGCCAGCAGAAGTGCGGGGGAACCGAACACCGGGGAGCTGTTTTTT. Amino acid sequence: CASRSAGEPNTGELFF.

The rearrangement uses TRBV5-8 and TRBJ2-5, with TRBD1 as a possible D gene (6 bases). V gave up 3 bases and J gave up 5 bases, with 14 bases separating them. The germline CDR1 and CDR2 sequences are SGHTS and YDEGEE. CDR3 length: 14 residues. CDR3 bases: TGTGCCAGCAGCTACACAGGGTTCGGGGAGACCCAGTACTTC. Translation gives CASSYTGFGETQYF.

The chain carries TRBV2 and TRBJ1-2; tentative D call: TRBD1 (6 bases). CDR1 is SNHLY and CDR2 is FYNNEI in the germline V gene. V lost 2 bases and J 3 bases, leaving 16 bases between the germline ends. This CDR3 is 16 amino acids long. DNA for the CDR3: TGTGCCAGCAGTGAAACCACAGGGCCCCACTACTATGGCTACACCTTC. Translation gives CASSETTGPHYYGYTF.

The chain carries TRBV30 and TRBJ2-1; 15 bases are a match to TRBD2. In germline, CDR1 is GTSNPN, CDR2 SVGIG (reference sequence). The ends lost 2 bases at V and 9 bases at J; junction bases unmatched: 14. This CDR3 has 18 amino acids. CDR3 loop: CAWSFGDGLAGGQGEQFF. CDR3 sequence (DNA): TGTGCCTGGAGTTTTGGGGATGGACTAGCGGGGGGGCAAGGTGAGCAGTTCTTC.

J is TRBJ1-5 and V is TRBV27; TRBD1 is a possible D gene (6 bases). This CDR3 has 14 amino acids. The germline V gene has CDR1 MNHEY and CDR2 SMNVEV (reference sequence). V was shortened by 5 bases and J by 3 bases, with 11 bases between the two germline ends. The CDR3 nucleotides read TGTGCCAGCAGTCGTGCAGGGGACAATCAGCCCCAGCATTTT. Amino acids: CASSRAGDNQPQHF.

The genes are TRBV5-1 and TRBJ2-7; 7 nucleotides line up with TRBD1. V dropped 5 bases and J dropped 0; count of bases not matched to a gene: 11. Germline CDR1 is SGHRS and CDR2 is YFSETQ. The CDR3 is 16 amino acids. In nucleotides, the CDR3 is TGCGCCAGCAGTTACGACAGGGTACATCCCTCCTACGAGCAGTACTTC. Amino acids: CASSYDRVHPSYEQYF.

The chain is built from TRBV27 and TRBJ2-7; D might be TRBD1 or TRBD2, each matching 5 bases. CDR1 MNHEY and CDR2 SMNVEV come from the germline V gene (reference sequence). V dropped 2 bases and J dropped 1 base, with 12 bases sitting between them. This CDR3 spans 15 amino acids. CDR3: CASSLGGKASYEQYF. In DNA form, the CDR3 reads TGTGCCAGCAGTTTAGGGGGAAAGGCTTCCTACGAGCAGTACTTC.

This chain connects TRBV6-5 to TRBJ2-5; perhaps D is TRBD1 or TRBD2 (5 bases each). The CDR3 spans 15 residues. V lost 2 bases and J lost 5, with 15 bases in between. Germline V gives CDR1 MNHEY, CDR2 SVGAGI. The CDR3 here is CASSYEAGSSETQYF. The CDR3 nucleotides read TGTGCCAGCAGTTACGAGGCAGGGAGTAGCGAGACCCAGTACTTC.

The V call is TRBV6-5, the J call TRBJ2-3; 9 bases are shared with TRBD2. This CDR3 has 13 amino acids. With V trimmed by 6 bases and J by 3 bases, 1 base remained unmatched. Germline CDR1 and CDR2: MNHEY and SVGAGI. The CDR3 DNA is TGTGCCAGCAGGGGACTAGCAACAGATACGCAGTATTTT. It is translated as CASRGLATDTQYF.